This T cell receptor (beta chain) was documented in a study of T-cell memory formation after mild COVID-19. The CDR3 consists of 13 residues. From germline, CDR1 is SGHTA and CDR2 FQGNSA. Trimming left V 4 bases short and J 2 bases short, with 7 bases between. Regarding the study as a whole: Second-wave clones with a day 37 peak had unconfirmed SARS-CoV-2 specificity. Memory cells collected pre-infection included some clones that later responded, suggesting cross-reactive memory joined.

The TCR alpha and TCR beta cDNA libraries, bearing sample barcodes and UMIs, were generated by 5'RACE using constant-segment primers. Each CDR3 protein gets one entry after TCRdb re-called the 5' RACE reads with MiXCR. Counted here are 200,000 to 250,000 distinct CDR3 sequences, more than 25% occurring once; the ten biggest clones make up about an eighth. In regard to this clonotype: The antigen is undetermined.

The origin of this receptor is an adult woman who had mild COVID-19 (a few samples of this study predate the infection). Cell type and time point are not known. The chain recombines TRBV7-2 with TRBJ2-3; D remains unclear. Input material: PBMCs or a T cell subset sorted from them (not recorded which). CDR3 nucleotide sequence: TGTGCCAGCAGCTACGGCGTCACAGATACGCAGTATTTT. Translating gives CASSYGVTDTQYF.